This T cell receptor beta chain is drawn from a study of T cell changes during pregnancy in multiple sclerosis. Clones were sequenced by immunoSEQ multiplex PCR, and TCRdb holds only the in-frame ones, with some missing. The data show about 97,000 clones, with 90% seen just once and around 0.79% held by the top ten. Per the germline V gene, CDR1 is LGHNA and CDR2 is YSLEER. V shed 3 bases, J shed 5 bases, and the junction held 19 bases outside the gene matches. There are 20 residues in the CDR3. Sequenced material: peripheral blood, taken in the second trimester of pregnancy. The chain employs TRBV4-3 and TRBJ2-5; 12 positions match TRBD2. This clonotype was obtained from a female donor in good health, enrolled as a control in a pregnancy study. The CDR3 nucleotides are TGCGCCAGCAGCCAGGGACCTCGGACTAGCGGGATTGGGGAGGACGAGACCCAGTACTTC. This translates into CASSQGPRTSGIGEDETQYF.